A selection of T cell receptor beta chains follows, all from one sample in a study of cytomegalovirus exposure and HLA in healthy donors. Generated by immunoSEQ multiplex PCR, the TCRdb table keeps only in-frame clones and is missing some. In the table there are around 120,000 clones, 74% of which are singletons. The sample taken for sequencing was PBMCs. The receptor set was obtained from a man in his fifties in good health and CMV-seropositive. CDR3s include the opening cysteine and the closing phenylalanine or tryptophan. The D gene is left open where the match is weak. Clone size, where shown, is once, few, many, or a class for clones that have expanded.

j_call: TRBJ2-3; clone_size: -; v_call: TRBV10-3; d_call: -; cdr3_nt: TGTGCCATCAGCCCCGGGAGTTCAGATACGCAGTATTTT; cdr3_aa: CAISPGSSDTQYF
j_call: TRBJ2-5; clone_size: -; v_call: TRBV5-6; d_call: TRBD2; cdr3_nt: TGTGCCAGCAGCCCCTGGACTAGCGGGGGCCGAAACCAAGAGACCCAGTACTTC; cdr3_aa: CASSPWTSGGRNQETQYF
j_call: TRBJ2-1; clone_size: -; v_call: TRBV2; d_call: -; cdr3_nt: TGTGCCAGCAGTTACCGGGGAGTCACCTCCTACAATGAGCAGTTCTTC; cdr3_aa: CASSYRGVTSYNEQFF
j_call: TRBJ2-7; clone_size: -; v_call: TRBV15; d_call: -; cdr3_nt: TGTGCCACCAGCAGAGAACGGGGTCACCAATCTTGGGAGCAGTACTTC; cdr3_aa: CATSRERGHQSWEQYF
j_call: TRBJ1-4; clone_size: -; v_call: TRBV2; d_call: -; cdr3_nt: TGTGCCAGCAGTGGCCACAGGTCTAATGAAAAACTGTTTTTT; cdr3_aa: CASSGHRSNEKLFF
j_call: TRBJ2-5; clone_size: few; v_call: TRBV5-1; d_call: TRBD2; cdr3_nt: TGCGCCAGCAGCTCCTTAGGGCTAGCGGGGCAAGAGACCCAGTACTTC; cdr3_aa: CASSSLGLAGQETQYF
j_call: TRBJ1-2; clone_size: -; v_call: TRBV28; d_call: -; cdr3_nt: TGTGCCAGCAGTGGAACAGGGTTCTATGGCTACACCTTC; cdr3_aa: CASSGTGFYGYTF
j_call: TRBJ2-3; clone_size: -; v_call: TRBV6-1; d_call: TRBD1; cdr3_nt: TGTGCCAGCACCGGGGACAGGGCAGGGACAGATACGCAGTATTTT; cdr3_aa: CASTGDRAGTDTQYF
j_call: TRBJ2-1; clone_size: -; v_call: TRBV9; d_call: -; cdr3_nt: TGTGCCAGCAGCGGGAGCCTGGGTCTCAGCCGCGATGAGCAGTTCTTC; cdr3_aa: CASSGSLGLSRDEQFF
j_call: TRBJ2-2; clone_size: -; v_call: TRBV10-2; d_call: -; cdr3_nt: TGCGCCAGCAGTGAGAAATCTTTTGGAGGGTCCACCGGGGAGCTGTTTTTT; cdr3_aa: CASSEKSFGGSTGELFF